This TCR beta chain is from a study of T cell changes during pregnancy in multiple sclerosis. Clones were sequenced by immunoSEQ multiplex PCR, and TCRdb holds only the in-frame ones, with some missing. The sample shows 55,000 to 85,000 clones, about 92% of them seen only once. CDR1 is SGHRS, CDR2 YFSETQ, per germline. There are 15 residues in the CDR3. V lost 0 bases and J lost 8, with 15 bases in between. V is TRBV5-1 and J is TRBJ2-1; maybe TRBD1 (5 bases). This specimen was peripheral blood, taken after pregnancy. The TCR sequence derives from a female donor with multiple sclerosis, enrolled in a pregnancy study. CDR3 sequence reads: CASSLGTGSMDEQFF. The CDR3 DNA sequence: TGCGCCAGCAGCTTGGGTACAGGAAGTATGGATGAGCAGTTCTTC.